The 16 T cell receptor beta chains below all came from one sample that was sequenced in a study of cytomegalovirus exposure and HLA in healthy donors. PCR used 60 Vbeta primers and 13 Jbeta primers. Clones were read by immunoSEQ multiplex PCR, and TCRdb kept only the in-frame ones, dropping some. The top ten clones hold 1.4% of a sample with roughly 98,000 clones, approximately 78% of them seen once. The specimen was PBMCs. All receptors come from a man aged 35 to 55 in good health and CMV-seronegative.

V and J are TRBV28 and TRBJ2-5; D remains unclear. Germline CDR1 is MDHEN and CDR2 is SYDVKM. The ends were cut back, 6 bases at V and 0 bases at J, with 14 bases in the middle. This CDR3 has 15 amino acids. The CDR3 DNA follows: TGTGCCAGCAGATACCTTAGTGTAGACCAAGAGACCCAGTACTTC. It yields the protein CASRYLSVDQETQYF.

The genes are TRBV2 and TRBJ1-2; D not certain. Between the trimmed V and J ends, which lost 11 bases and 2 bases, there was a span of 15 bases. The CDR3 spans 13 residues. From germline, CDR1 is SNHLY and CDR2 FYNNEI. CDR3 region: CARREGRNYGYTF. The CDR3 region has the DNA TGTGCCCGGAGAGAGGGAAGAAACTATGGCTACACCTTC.

The rearrangement joins TRBV13 to TRBJ2-1, with D perhaps matching TRBD2 (5 bases). Germline V gene data show CDR1 as PRHDT and CDR2 as FYEKMQ (reference sequence). This CDR3 has 15 amino acids. Between the trimmed V and J ends, which lost 4 bases and 0 bases, there was a span of 10 bases. Here the CDR3 reads CASSSGSFSYNEQFF. In DNA, the CDR3 is TGTGCCAGCAGCTCGGGGAGTTTCTCCTACAATGAGCAGTTCTTC.

The chain links TRBV19 to TRBJ2-7; 10 bases match TRBD1. The CDR3 has 15 amino acids. Germline assignment: CDR1 LNHDA and CDR2 SQIVND (reference sequence). V was clipped by 5 bases and J by 2 bases; unmatched bases: 6. The CDR3 bases are TGTGCCAGTAGTCCGAGGACAGGGGGGACCTACGAGCAGTACTTC. It specifies CASSPRTGGTYEQYF.

The gene calls are TRBV6-1 and TRBJ1-2, with TRBD1 matching over 9 bases. With V trimmed by 4 bases and J by 5 bases, 11 bases remained unmatched. The CDR3 has 16 amino acids. The germline gives CDR1 MNHNS, CDR2 SASEGT. The CDR3, as DNA: TGTGCCAGCAGTGTAGCGACCGGGACAGGGAGATATGGCTACACCTTC. Translating it yields CASSVATGTGRYGYTF.

V gene TRBV19 combines with J gene TRBJ2-5; 7 nucleotides match TRBD1. The CDR3 loop spans 13 amino acids. Germline V lookup: CDR1 LNHDA, CDR2 SQIVND (reference sequence). Trimming cost V 6 bases and J 3 bases; bases outside gene matches: 4. The CDR3 bases are TGTGCCAGTAGAACAACAGGGGAAGAGACCCAGTACTTC. As protein: CASRTTGEETQYF.

CDR3 protein: CASSLRKNDRGRELPNTGELFF. The CDR3, as DNA: TGCGCCAGCAGCTTGCGAAAAAACGACAGGGGTCGCGAACTGCCGAACACCGGGGAGCTGTTTTTT. The V call is TRBV5-1, the J call TRBJ2-2; TRBD1 aligns across 8 bases. Looked up from germline, CDR1 is SGHRS and CDR2 is YFSETQ. This CDR3 spans 22 amino acids. Losses at the gene ends were 1 base for V and 0 bases for J; bases not matched to a gene: 20.

This clone is a singleton in its sample. J is TRBJ2-7 and V is TRBV5-4; 9 positions match TRBD1. This CDR3 spans 14 amino acids. J lost 4 bases, V lost 3 bases, and 5 bases had no gene match. The germline CDR1 and CDR2 sequences are SGHNT and YYREEE (reference sequence). The CDR3 DNA follows: TGTGCCAGCAGCTCCGGGACAGGGAAGTACGAGCAGTACTTC. Its translation is CASSSGTGKYEQYF.

V gene TRBV5-4 combines with J gene TRBJ2-1; TRBD2 agrees at 9 bases. V was clipped by 2 bases and J by 3 bases; unmatched bases: 6. The CDR3 consists of 16 residues. CDR1 and CDR2 from the germline V gene are SGHNT and YYREEE (reference sequence). This CDR3 is CASSFGGGVNYNEQFF. The CDR3 nucleotides are TGTGCCAGCAGCTTCGGCGGGGGGGTTAACTACAATGAGCAGTTCTTC.

This chain connects TRBV28 to TRBJ2-5; 8 bases map to TRBD2. The germline V gene encodes CDR1 MDHEN and CDR2 SYDVKM. CDR3 size: 15 residues. Trimming at V came to 2 bases and at J to 4 bases, leaving 6 bases not matched to a gene. The DNA for the CDR3 is TGTGCCAGCAGTTTAGGAGTAGCGGGGTTAGAGACCCAGTACTTC. Translating it yields CASSLGVAGLETQYF.

This chain joins TRBV4-3 and TRBJ1-1, with TRBD1 matching over 7 bases. V was pared by 0 bases and J by 3 bases, with 7 bases of the junction left unmatched. CDR1 LGHNA and CDR2 YSLEER come from the germline V gene. The CDR3 sequence is 16 residues long. The CDR3 region is CASSQDLMGQYTEAFF. The CDR3, as DNA: TGCGCCAGCAGCCAAGACCTAATGGGACAGTACACTGAAGCTTTCTTT.

This clone came up once. In the same sample, other DNA sequences code for this CDR3. The chain carries TRBV14 and TRBJ1-2; D gene ambiguous. The germline V gene encodes CDR1 SGHDN and CDR2 FVKESK. V was cut by 1 base and J by 0 bases, with 9 bases left in between. The CDR3 consists of 15 residues. CDR3 DNA sequence: TGTGCCAGCAGCCAAGGAAGCGGGGCTAACTATGGCTACACCTTC. It codes for CASSQGSGANYGYTF. The full variable domain, completed using reference TRBV14 and TRBJ1-2, is EAGVTQFPSHSVIEKGQTVTLRCDPISGHDNLYWYRRVMGKEIKFLLHFVKESKQDESGMPNNRFLAERTGGTYSTLKVQPAELEDSGVYFCASSQGSGANYGYTFGSGTRLTVV.

This clone has a handful of counts. The chain couples TRBV6-5 to TRBJ1-2; possible D gene TRBD1, 5 bases. CDR1 and CDR2 (germline): MNHEY, SVGAGI. Deletions cut 0 bases from V and 6 bases from J, with 11 bases between. The length of the CDR3 is 14 residues. The CDR3 sequence: CASSYSGGRNGYTF. For the CDR3, the DNA is TGTGCCAGCAGTTACTCCGGGGGACGGAATGGCTACACCTTC.

This clone occurred a few times. The rearrangement uses TRBV7-2 and TRBJ2-7; 8 bases map to TRBD1. The CDR3 is 15 residues long. V gave up 6 bases and J gave up 2 bases; unmatched junction bases: 9. Germline V gene data show CDR1 as SGHTA and CDR2 as FQGNSA. The CDR3 sequence: CASRKTGTGAYEQYF. CDR3 in DNA: TGTGCCAGCAGAAAGACCGGGACAGGTGCCTACGAGCAGTACTTC.

The V and J genes are TRBV10-3 and TRBJ1-2; D gene unclear. Trimming removed 2 bases at V and 7 bases at J, with 17 bases between. Germline V CDR1 and CDR2: ENHRY, SYGVKD. The CDR3 has 15 residues. CDR3 in amino acids: CAISEGQLLVLGYTF. The CDR3 region has the DNA TGTGCCATCAGTGAGGGGCAGCTACTAGTCCTTGGCTACACCTTC.

The CDR3 here is CASSLHGTLSNQPQHF. DNA of the CDR3: TGTGCCAGCAGCTTGCACGGGACTCTTAGCAATCAGCCCCAGCATTTT. This rearrangement joins TRBV7-2 to TRBJ1-5; D might be TRBD1 (5 bases). V was cut by 3 bases and J by 0 bases, with 12 bases left in between. Germline CDR1 is SGHTA and CDR2 is FQGNSA. The CDR3 is made up of 16 amino acids.